This T cell receptor (beta chain) was obtained from a study of CD8 T cells in ankylosing spondylitis. The length of the CDR3 is 13 residues. V shed 6 bases, J shed 1 base, and the junction held 2 bases outside the gene matches. Germline CDR1 is SNHLY and CDR2 is FYNNEI. The authors made TCR beta libraries by quantitative 5'-RACE with molecular barcodes. One entry per CDR3 protein, called by TCRdb with MiXCR from the 5' RACE reads. This sample carries over 130,000 distinct CDR3 sequences, under 55% of them seen once, and the ten largest clones take around 15%. This clonotype was detected a few times. Input material: synovial fluid, either unsorted or a sorted T cell fraction (not recorded which). The origin of this receptor is a male donor with ankylosing spondylitis. This sequence joins TRBV2 and TRBJ1-1, with 7 nucleotides matching TRBD1. CDR3 region: CASRDRSNTEAFF. CDR3 DNA: TGTGCCAGCAGGGACAGGTCGAACACTGAAGCTTTCTTT.